The clone carrying this T cell receptor beta chain was counted only a few times. Its antigen is as yet unknown. Via the markers CD45RO/CCR7/CD25/CD127/CD95/CD27, stem cell-like memory, regulatory, central memory and naive CD4+ cells were sorted. Every sorted population was more than 95% pure. The CDR3 covers 14 residues. Trimming took 0 bases from V and 2 from J, leaving 8 bases between them. Germline CDR1 reads SGHVS; CDR2 reads FNYEAQ. This record comes from a study of beta chain features in type 1 diabetes. For the study at large: The examined sorted cells totaled 107,917,701 across samples.

All of the isolated RNA was reverse transcribed, so expressed TCRB transcripts were sequenced. The protocol was immunoSEQ multiplex PCR, while the TCRdb copy is restricted to in-frame clones and leaves out a portion. This table holds more than 300,000 clones, 6.5% to 10% found once. Study-level results: All four CD4+ subsets of Type 1 diabetes patients contained TCRB CDR3s that were moderately but significantly shorter.

Sequenced input: central memory CD4+ T cells from blood. V and J are TRBV7-6 and TRBJ2-7, with no clear D. This TCR derives from a woman aged 18-29 years in good health. The CDR3 is CASSLAGKTYEQYF. In nucleotides, the CDR3 is TGTGCCAGCAGCTTAGCGGGGAAGACCTACGAGCAGTACTTC.